The following is a TCR beta chain sequence with its context. The source of the sample is a study of T cell changes during pregnancy in multiple sclerosis. With V trimmed by 3 bases and J by 4 bases, 8 bases remained unmatched. The germline CDR1 and CDR2 sequences are MDHEN and SYDVKM. The CDR3 loop spans 15 amino acids. TCRdb's table, derived via immunoSEQ multiplex PCR, lists solely in-frame clones and lacks some. The repertoire holds about 100,000 clones, approximately 93% seen once, with almost 1% in the top ten. V gene TRBV28 combines with J gene TRBJ2-7; 8 bases align to TRBD2. The receptor was isolated from a female donor with multiple sclerosis, enrolled in a pregnancy study. Sequencing was performed on peripheral blood, taken after pregnancy. CDR3 sequence reads: CASSFRGGLAYEQYF. CDR3 nucleotide sequence: TGTGCCAGCAGTTTCCGCGGGGGGCTGGCGTACGAGCAGTACTTC. Using reference TRBV28 and TRBJ2-7 for the parts outside the CDR3, the full variable domain is DVKVTQSSRYLVKRTGEKVFLECVQDMDHENMFWYRQDPGLGLRLIYFSYDVKMKEKGDIPEGYSVSREKKERFSLILESASTNQTSMYLCASSFRGGLAYEQYFGPGTRLTVT.